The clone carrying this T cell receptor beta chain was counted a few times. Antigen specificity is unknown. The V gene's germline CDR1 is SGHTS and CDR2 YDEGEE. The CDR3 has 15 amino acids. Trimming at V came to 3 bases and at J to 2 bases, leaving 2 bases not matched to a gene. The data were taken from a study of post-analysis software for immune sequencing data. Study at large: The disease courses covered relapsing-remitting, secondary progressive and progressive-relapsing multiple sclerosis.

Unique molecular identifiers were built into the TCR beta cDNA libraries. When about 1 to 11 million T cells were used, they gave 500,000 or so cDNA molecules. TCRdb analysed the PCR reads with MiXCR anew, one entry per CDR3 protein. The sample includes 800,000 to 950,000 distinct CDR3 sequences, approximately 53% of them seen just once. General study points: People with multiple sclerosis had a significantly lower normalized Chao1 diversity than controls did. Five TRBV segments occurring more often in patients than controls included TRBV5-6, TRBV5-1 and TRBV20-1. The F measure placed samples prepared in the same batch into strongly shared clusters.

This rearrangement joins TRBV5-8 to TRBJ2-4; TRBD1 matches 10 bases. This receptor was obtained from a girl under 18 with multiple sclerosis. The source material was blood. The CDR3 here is CASSSGQGTKNIQYF. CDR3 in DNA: TGTGCCAGCAGCTCGGGACAGGGGACCAAAAACATTCAGTACTTC.